One sample yielded the 30 T cell receptor beta chains listed below, sequenced in a study of Graves' ophthalmopathy and Graves' hyperthyroidism. Researchers took RNA transcripts and amplified TCR beta CDR3 regions from them. HTBI primers were employed in first-round RT-PCR, then a second-round multiplex PCR followed. MiXCR, run by TCRdb on the multiplex PCR reads, gives a single entry per CDR3 protein. The sample lists around 400,000 distinct CDR3 sequences; about 17% were seen once. The material sequenced was peripheral blood. Every receptor here comes from a woman younger than 35 with Graves' ophthalmopathy.

This clonotype was observed many times. The chain is built from TRBV6-1 and TRBJ1-5; D perhaps matches TRBD1 (6 bases). The CDR3 totals 15 residues. Trimming took off 5 bases at V and 0 bases at J, with 11 bases between the two ends. CDR1 and CDR2 from the germline V gene are MNHNS and SASEGT. For the CDR3, the DNA is TGTGCCAGCAGTAAGGACAGATATAGCAATCAGCCCCAGCATTTT. This translates into CASSKDRYSNQPQHF.

This clonotype has ten or more counts. The chain combines TRBV19 with TRBJ1-6, with no clear D. CDR1 is LNHDA, CDR2 SQIVND, per germline (reference sequence). V was clipped by 3 bases and J by 7 bases, with 10 bases between them. CDR3 length: 14 residues. The CDR3 DNA reads TGTGCCAGTAGTATGGGGTTCACAAATTCACCCCTCCACTTT. Encoded protein: CASSMGFTNSPLHF.

This clonotype appeared many times. The rearrangement uses TRBV2 and TRBJ1-1; D perhaps matches TRBD1 (5 bases). Between the trimmed V and J ends, which lost 1 base and 10 bases, there was a span of 16 bases. The germline CDR1 and CDR2 sequences are SNHLY and FYNNEI. The CDR3 contains 14 residues. The CDR3 is CASSEGLGVLVAFF. CDR3 nucleotides: TGTGCCAGCAGTGAAGGCTTGGGGGTGTTGGTAGCTTTCTTT.

This clonotype was observed at least ten times. The J gene is TRBJ2-2, the V gene TRBV6-5; TRBD2 aligns across 12 bases. The CDR3 extends over 15 amino acids. Germline V lookup: CDR1 MNHEY, CDR2 SVGAGI. V lost 6 bases and J lost 6; bases outside the gene matches: 5. The CDR3 nucleotides read TGTGCCAGCAGATCACTAGCGGGAGGCCCCGGGGAGCTGTTTTTT. This sequence encodes CASRSLAGGPGELFF.

This clonotype was counted at least ten times. The chain uses TRBV6-5 and TRBJ2-6; no definite D call. The CDR3 totals 15 residues. Germline V gives CDR1 MNHEY, CDR2 SVGAGI. The V gene lost 4 bases and the J gene lost 0 bases, with 7 bases spanning the gap. The CDR3 DNA is TGTGCCAGCAGTTTCGCCAACTCTGGGGCCAACGTCCTGACTTTC. As protein: CASSFANSGANVLTF.

This clonotype has ten or more counts. The chain links TRBV7-2 to TRBJ1-5, with no clear D. The V gene's germline CDR1 is SGHTA and CDR2 FQGNSA. CDR3 length equals 13 residues. Between the trimmed V and J ends, which lost 1 base and 9 bases, there was a span of 10 bases. This CDR3 reads CASSLDAAGPQHF. Written as DNA, the CDR3 is TGTGCCAGCAGCTTAGACGCCGCGGGGCCCCAGCATTTT.

This clonotype came up many times. J is TRBJ1-5 and V is TRBV30; D is undetermined. The CDR3 extends over 13 amino acids. Germline V CDR1 and CDR2: GTSNPN, SVGIG (reference sequence). V was trimmed by 2 bases and J by 7 bases, leaving 12 bases between them. CDR3 sequence reads: CAWSKGSDQPQHF. The CDR3 DNA reads TGTGCCTGGAGTAAGGGAAGCGACCAGCCCCAGCATTTT.

The chain couples TRBV7-8 to TRBJ1-5; 9 positions agree with TRBD1. This CDR3 has 16 amino acids. The germline V gene encodes CDR1 SGHVS and CDR2 FQNEAQ. Losses at the gene ends were 4 bases for V and 5 bases for J; bases not matched to a gene: 9. CDR3: CASSSAGQGLDQPQHF. The DNA of the CDR3 is TGTGCCAGCAGCTCGGCTGGACAGGGGTTGGATCAGCCCCAGCATTTT.

This clonotype was seen ten or more times. The chain couples TRBV6-2 or TRBV6-3 to TRBJ1-1; D possibly corresponds to TRBD1 (5 bases). This CDR3 spans 13 amino acids. The ends were cut back, 8 bases at V and 7 bases at J, with 17 bases in the middle. CDR1 and CDR2 (germline): MNHEY, SVGEGT. CDR3 bases: TGTGCCAGCGGTAGCGGGGGTTGGAGTGAAGCTTTCTTT. This translates into CASGSGGWSEAFF.

The chain combines TRBV4-3 with TRBJ2-3; D ambiguous. The CDR3 has 13 residues. Germline V gives CDR1 LGHNA, CDR2 YSLEER. The germline V and J ends were trimmed by 3 bases and 5 bases, with 9 bases remaining between them. CDR3 loop: CASSQGIKDTQYF. The CDR3 DNA reads TGCGCCAGCAGCCAGGGGATCAAAGATACGCAGTATTTT.

Ten or more counts support this clonotype. The chain is built from TRBV24-1 and TRBJ2-5; TRBD2 is a possible D gene (6 bases). This CDR3 is built from 18 residues. The V gene's germline CDR1 is KGHDR and CDR2 SFDVKD. Trimming took off 5 bases at V and 4 bases at J, with 25 bases between the two ends. This CDR3 is CATSAWTRDFEVSETQYF. The CDR3 bases are TGTGCCACCAGTGCTTGGACCCGGGACTTCGAGGTTTCAGAGACCCAGTACTTC.

This clonotype was recorded many times. The chain is built from TRBV30 and TRBJ1-5; 7 bases match TRBD1. The CDR3 covers 15 residues. Losses at the gene ends were 0 bases for V and 7 bases for J; bases not matched to a gene: 9. The germline gives CDR1 GTSNPN, CDR2 SVGIG (reference sequence). The CDR3 sequence: CAWSVLDRPRQPQHF. DNA of the CDR3: TGTGCCTGGAGTGTCCTGGACAGGCCCCGCCAGCCCCAGCATTTT.

This clonotype was seen at least ten times. The gene calls are TRBV2 and TRBJ2-7; no clear D gene. With 7 bases removed from V and 0 bases from J, the gap between germline ends came to 13 bases. This CDR3 is built from 14 residues. Germline values: CDR1 SNHLY, CDR2 FYNNEI. CDR3: CASNGPPVSYEQYF. In DNA, the CDR3 is TGTGCCAGCAACGGACCCCCGGTCTCCTACGAGCAGTACTTC.

This clonotype was found many times. The chain employs TRBV6-5 and TRBJ1-1, with D maybe TRBD1 (5 bases). Trimming took off 4 bases at V and 5 bases at J, with 14 bases between the two ends. In germline, CDR1 is MNHEY, CDR2 SVGAGI. This CDR3 comprises 14 residues. The CDR3 DNA reads as TGTGCCAGCAGTTCCTGGGACTTGGGAACTGAAGCTTTCTTT. Its translation: CASSSWDLGTEAFF.

This clonotype was counted ten times or more. This chain joins TRBV6-2 or TRBV6-3 and TRBJ1-1; D remains unclear. This CDR3 is 12 amino acids long. The V end was cut by 1 base, the J end by 5 bases, with 5 bases between. CDR1 MNHEY and CDR2 SVGEGT come from the germline V gene. Written as DNA, the CDR3 is TGTGCCAGCAGTTACTTAGGGACTGAAGCTTTCTTT. Encoded protein: CASSYLGTEAFF.

This clonotype was observed at least ten times. A read error may be the cause here, since a much bigger clone is one base away. This chain links TRBV6-2 or TRBV6-3 with TRBJ1-5, with 9 bases fitting TRBD1. The CDR3 has 17 residues. The germline V gene encodes CDR1 MNHEY and CDR2 SVGEGT. DNA of the CDR3: TGTGCCAGCGGTTACAGGTTCGGGACAGGGACTGTTCAGCCCCAGCATTTT. Protein: CASGYRFGTGTVQPQHF.

This clonotype has ten or more counts. This chain joins TRBV28 and TRBJ2-4; no definite D call. The CDR3 totals 16 residues. V lost 1 base, J lost 1 base, and 11 bases lay in between. CDR1 and CDR2 from the germline V gene are MDHEN and SYDVKM. This chain's CDR3 is CASSLSISGAKNIQYF. Written as DNA, the CDR3 is TGTGCCAGCAGTTTATCTATCTCAGGCGCCAAAAACATTCAGTACTTC.

This clonotype was observed at least ten times. This rearrangement joins TRBV5-1 to TRBJ1-1, with D possibly being TRBD1 (6 bases). The ends were cut back, 0 bases at V and 10 bases at J, with 16 bases in the middle. The CDR3 runs to 14 residues. The V gene's germline CDR1 is SGHRS and CDR2 YFSETQ. The CDR3 bases are TGCGCCAGCAGCTTGGATGAGGGGGAAAGAGGAGCTTTCTTT. This codes for CASSLDEGERGAFF.

This clonotype was found a few times. This chain connects TRBV20-1 to TRBJ1-5, with a weak D call TRBD1 (6 bases). Germline values: CDR1 DFQATT, CDR2 SNEGSKA (reference sequence). This CDR3 is built from 17 residues. The V end was cut by 0 bases, the J end by 2 bases, with 17 bases between. CDR3 amino acids: CSAREVRGARGNQPQHF. In nucleotides, the CDR3 is TGCAGTGCTAGAGAAGTCCGGGGGGCCCGGGGCAATCAGCCCCAGCATTTT.

Many counts were recorded for this clonotype. V and J are TRBV29-1 and TRBJ1-1; a weak D match, TRBD1 (5 bases). Germline CDR1 is SQVTM and CDR2 is ANQGSEA. V was trimmed by 6 bases and J by 5 bases, leaving 19 bases between them. This CDR3 region has 14 residues. The DNA of the CDR3 is TGCAGCGTGGCCCCGGGGGTGGCGGGGACTGAAGCTTTCTTT. This sequence encodes CSVAPGVAGTEAFF. Using reference TRBV29-1 and TRBJ1-1 for the parts outside the CDR3, the full variable domain is SAVISQKPSRDICQRGTSLTIQCQVDSQVTMMFWYRQQPGQSLTLIATANQGSEATYESGFVIDKFPISRPNLTFSTLTVSNMSPEDSSIYLCSVAPGVAGTEAFFGQGTRLTVV.

The chain uses TRBV24-1 and TRBJ2-7; D remains ambiguous. The CDR3 totals 13 residues. Trimming removed 3 bases at V and 5 bases at J, with 10 bases between. Germline lookup yields CDR1 KGHDR and CDR2 SFDVKD. For the CDR3, the DNA is TGTGCCACCAGTGATCCTAAGAAGGACGAGCAGTACTTC. Translating it yields CATSDPKKDEQYF.

This clonotype has a count of ten or more. The V gene is TRBV18, the J gene TRBJ1-2; 7 nucleotides align to TRBD1. The V segment lost 3 bases and the J segment 8 bases; nucleotides outside the gene matches: 3. This CDR3 is built from 12 residues. Germline CDR1 KGHSH, CDR2 LQKENI. The chain's CDR3 is CASSPADRGYTF. CDR3 DNA: TGTGCCAGCTCACCGGCGGACAGGGGCTACACCTTC.

Many counts were recorded for this clonotype. This chain connects TRBV27 to TRBJ2-3; 7 positions match TRBD1. J gave up 2 bases and V 3 bases, and 2 bases lay outside the gene matches. Germline CDR1 is MNHEY and CDR2 is SMNVEV (reference sequence). The CDR3 runs 14 residues. This CDR3 reads CASSFEGATDTQYF. CDR3 bases: TGTGCCAGCAGTTTTGAGGGGGCCACAGATACGCAGTATTTT.

V and J are TRBV6-5 and TRBJ1-1, with TRBD1 matching over 8 bases. Looked up from germline, CDR1 is MNHEY and CDR2 is SVGAGI. V dropped 2 bases and J dropped 4; count of bases not matched to a gene: 6. The CDR3 totals 15 residues. The CDR3 coding sequence is TGTGCCAGCAGTTACCAAGGACAGGGAGGCACTGAAGCTTTCTTT. This sequence encodes CASSYQGQGGTEAFF.

The rearrangement joins TRBV6-5 to TRBJ2-7, with TRBD1 matching over 8 bases. This CDR3 is built from 14 residues. Germline values: CDR1 MNHEY, CDR2 SVGAGI. V was clipped by 0 bases and J by 6 bases; unmatched bases: 4. CDR3 in DNA: TGTGCCAGCAGTTACTCTAGGACAGGGACCGAGCAGTACTTC. As protein: CASSYSRTGTEQYF.

Many counts were recorded for this clonotype. This chain joins TRBV13 and TRBJ2-2; unclear D gene. CDR1 PRHDT and CDR2 FYEKMQ come from the germline V gene (reference sequence). Trimming shortened V by 5 bases and J by 1 base, and 17 bases separated the two germline ends. CDR3 length equals 17 residues. The CDR3 region is CASSLRVNQGNTGELFF. The CDR3 nucleotides are TGTGCCAGCAGCCTCCGGGTTAACCAAGGGAACACCGGGGAGCTGTTTTTT.

This clonotype was detected many times. The chain is built from TRBV18 and TRBJ1-2, with 9 positions matching TRBD1. Per germline, CDR1 KGHSH and CDR2 LQKENI. The CDR3 has 16 residues. With 3 bases clipped from V and 6 bases from J, the junction kept 11 bases outside the gene matches. The CDR3 reads CASSPIVGQGINGYTF. The CDR3 DNA follows: TGTGCCAGCTCACCCATTGTAGGACAGGGGATTAATGGCTACACCTTC.

This sequence joins TRBV28 and TRBJ2-7; 7 nucleotides line up with TRBD1. Germline V gene sequence: CDR1 MDHEN, CDR2 SYDVKM. The CDR3 loop spans 14 amino acids. V was pared by 4 bases and J by 7 bases, with 10 bases of the junction left unmatched. The CDR3 sequence is CASSSPGTAKEQYF. The CDR3 region has the DNA TGTGCCAGCAGTTCTCCCGGGACAGCGAAGGAGCAGTACTTC.

This clonotype was seen ten or more times. This chain links TRBV7-9 with TRBJ2-5, with 7 bases fitting TRBD2. The length of the CDR3 is 16 residues. V trimming: 2 bases; J trimming: 5 bases; junction bases outside the gene matches: 11. Looked up from germline, CDR1 is SEHNR and CDR2 is FQNEAQ (reference sequence). DNA of the CDR3: TGTGCCAGCAGCTTATCGCCTAGCGGCCGTTGGGAGACCCAGTACTTC. Protein product: CASSLSPSGRWETQYF.

This clonotype was observed at least ten times. The CDR3 bases are TGTGCCAGCAGTGAACCCCCTGAGAAAGAAGCTTTCTTT. Translating it yields CASSEPPEKEAFF. The gene calls are TRBV6-1 and TRBJ1-1; D is unclear. Germline V lookup: CDR1 MNHNS, CDR2 SASEGT. The CDR3 has 13 amino acids. Trimming shortened V by 2 bases and J by 8 bases, and 12 bases separated the two germline ends.